These 28 T cell receptor beta chains share one sample of origin, sequenced in a study of shared clonotypes between healthy human individuals. Clones were read by immunoSEQ multiplex PCR, and TCRdb kept only the in-frame ones, dropping some. Among about 980,000 clones listed, approximately 80% were seen once. Material: memory CD4+ T cells sorted from blood. Documented subset: CD45RA-negative fraction. The receptors originated from a man between 18 and 35 years old in good health.

A single count supports this clone. The chain employs TRBV5-1 and TRBJ1-1; perhaps TRBD1 as D (5 bases). This CDR3 is built from 15 residues. V gave up 4 bases and J gave up 0 bases, with 13 bases separating them. Germline CDR1 SGHRS, CDR2 YFSETQ. Here the CDR3 reads CASSPLQVMNTEAFF. In DNA, the CDR3 is TGCGCCAGCAGCCCTTTACAGGTTATGAACACTGAAGCTTTCTTT.

The V gene is TRBV10-3, the J gene TRBJ1-6; no clear D gene. The V end was cut by 8 bases, the J end by 7 bases, with 9 bases between. From germline, CDR1 is ENHRY and CDR2 SYGVKD. The CDR3 is made up of 12 amino acids. Written as DNA, the CDR3 is TGTGCCATCGGTCCCGGGAATTCACCCCTCCACTTT. Protein sequence: CAIGPGNSPLHF.

This chain connects TRBV6-6 to TRBJ2-7; 7 nucleotides match TRBD1. CDR1 is MNHNY, CDR2 SVGAGI, per germline (reference sequence). The V and J ends lost 7 bases and 2 bases, in that order; junction bases with no gene match: 5. The CDR3 is 13 residues long. For the CDR3, the DNA is TGTGCCAGCAATCGAGGGACAGCCTACGAGCAGTACTTC. Translated, it gives CASNRGTAYEQYF.

The V and J genes are TRBV28 and TRBJ2-1; D is possibly TRBD1 or TRBD2 (6 bases each). CDR3 size: 15 residues. CDR1 and CDR2 from the germline V gene are MDHEN and SYDVKM. Trimming took off 6 bases at V and 7 bases at J, with 19 bases between the two ends. CDR3 sequence (DNA): TGTGCCAGCAGCCCCCCGGGGGCGGGGTCTAATGAGCAGTTCTTC. Translating it yields CASSPPGAGSNEQFF.

The CDR3 loop reads CASSLDFASGSLEQFF. CDR3 sequence (DNA): TGTGCCAGCAGCTTAGATTTCGCTAGCGGGAGCCTTGAGCAGTTCTTC. The rearrangement joins TRBV11-2 to TRBJ2-1; 10 bases align to TRBD2. In germline, CDR1 is SGHAT, CDR2 FQNNGV. The CDR3 loop spans 16 amino acids. V lost 0 bases, J lost 9 bases, and 8 bases stayed unmatched.

The chain carries TRBV21-1 and TRBJ2-1; the table's D call, TRBD2, was not checked against the DNA. TRBV21-1 is termed a pseudogene. CDR3 length: 18 amino acids. The chain's CDR3 is CARLGDSGIKSSYNEQFF. DNA for the CDR3: TGTGCCAGACTAGGGGATAGCGGGATCAAAAGCTCCTACAATGAGCAGTTCTTC.

The rearrangement links TRBV2 to TRBJ2-5, with TRBD2 matching 9 bases. The germline CDR1 and CDR2 sequences are SNHLY and FYNNEI. This CDR3 has 13 amino acids. J was trimmed by 5 bases and V by 6 bases; bases with no gene match: 4. CDR3 region: CASRPSGIETQYF. The CDR3 coding sequence is TGTGCCAGCAGGCCTAGCGGGATTGAGACCCAGTACTTC. The full variable domain, in which reference TRBV2 and TRBJ2-5 provide the parts outside the CDR3, is EPEVTQTPSHQVTQMGQEVILRCVPISNHLYFYWYRQILGQKVEFLVSFYNNEISEKSEIFDDQFSVERPDGSNFTLKIRSTKLEDSAMYFCASRPSGIETQYFGPGTRLLVL.

This clone occurred a few times. J is TRBJ1-2 and V is TRBV6-5; no clear D gene. CDR1 MNHEY and CDR2 SVGAGI come from the germline V gene. This CDR3 region has 13 residues. The ends were cut back, 6 bases at V and 4 bases at J, with 12 bases in the middle. This CDR3 is CASSPTRSYGYTF. DNA of the CDR3: TGTGCCAGCAGCCCTACTAGGTCCTATGGCTACACCTTC.

The rearrangement uses TRBV19 and TRBJ2-1, with TRBD1 as a possible D gene (5 bases). In germline, CDR1 is LNHDA, CDR2 SQIVND (reference sequence). CDR3 size: 17 residues. V was cut by 1 base and J by 2 bases, with 15 bases left in between. CDR3: CASSIVSLQGTYNEQFF. The CDR3 DNA reads as TGTGCCAGTAGTATAGTCAGTCTGCAGGGAACCTACAATGAGCAGTTCTTC. Full variable domain (missing parts from reference TRBV19 and TRBJ2-1): DGGITQSPKYLFRKEGQNVTLSCEQNLNHDAMYWYRQDPGQGLRLIYYSQIVNDFQKGDIAEGYSVSREKKESFPLTVTSAQKNPTAFYLCASSIVSLQGTYNEQFFGPGTRLTVL.

The chain uses TRBV6-5 and TRBJ1-3; no clear D gene. Per germline, CDR1 MNHEY and CDR2 SVGAGI. Trimming removed 0 bases at V and 1 base at J, with 7 bases between. This CDR3 is 15 amino acids long. CDR3 residues: CASSYSEGSGNTIYF. The CDR3 DNA follows: TGTGCCAGCAGTTACTCTGAAGGGTCTGGAAACACCATATATTTT.

This clone was picked up many times. The V and J genes are TRBV30 and TRBJ1-3; 7 bases map to TRBD1. The V gene's germline CDR1 is GTSNPN and CDR2 SVGIG (reference sequence). The CDR3 length is 15 residues. J was trimmed by 5 bases and V by 3 bases; bases with no gene match: 10. CDR3 DNA sequence: TGTGCCTGGAGGGCCCAAGGGGGCACAAGAAACACCATATATTTT. It yields the protein CAWRAQGGTRNTIYF.

This clone was seen more than once but under ten times. The chain carries TRBV5-1 and TRBJ2-7; 7 bases are a match to TRBD1. Trimming cost V 5 bases and J 5 bases; bases outside gene matches: 13. This CDR3 contains 15 residues. Germline CDR1 SGHRS, CDR2 YFSETQ. The CDR3, as DNA: TGCGCCAGCAGACTGAGGGCAGGGGGAGAGGACGAGCAGTACTTC. Translated: CASRLRAGGEDEQYF.

In this sample, this clone turned up a few times. This chain connects TRBV6-6 to TRBJ1-1; D gene unclear. The CDR3 sequence is 13 residues long. CDR1 and CDR2 from the germline V gene are MNHNY and SVGAGI (reference sequence). V was shortened by 6 bases and J by 1 base, with 9 bases between the two germline ends. In nucleotides, the CDR3 is TGTGCCAGCAGCCGGGAAGGGAACACTGAAGCTTTCTTT. Its translation is CASSREGNTEAFF.

The chain carries TRBV28 and TRBJ1-3, with 7 nucleotides matching TRBD1. The CDR3 contains 15 residues. Germline lookup yields CDR1 MDHEN and CDR2 SYDVKM. V lost 7 bases to trimming and J lost 2 bases; unmatched junction nucleotides: 8. The CDR3 region is CASKQGIGAGNTIYF. The DNA for the CDR3 is TGTGCCAGCAAACAGGGGATTGGAGCTGGAAACACCATATATTTT.

The CDR3 spells CASNSYNEQFF. The CDR3 DNA reads as TGCGCCAGCAACAGTTACAATGAGCAGTTCTTC. This chain joins TRBV10-2 and TRBJ2-1; D remains ambiguous. This CDR3 is 11 amino acids long. In germline, CDR1 is WSHSY, CDR2 SAAADI. V was shortened by 7 bases and J by 4 bases, with 5 bases between the two germline ends.

The gene calls are TRBV5-6 and TRBJ2-3; D gene unclear. V gave up 6 bases and J gave up 5 bases, with 16 bases separating them. This CDR3 comprises 14 residues. Germline V gene sequence: CDR1 SGHDT, CDR2 YYEEEE. The CDR3 DNA reads TGTGCCAGCACCACCGGACGGCCTGGAGATACGCAGTATTTT. This encodes CASTTGRPGDTQYF.

The J gene is TRBJ2-7, the V gene TRBV6-4, with 7 nucleotides matching TRBD2. Germline V lookup: CDR1 MRHNA, CDR2 SNTAGT. The CDR3 runs 15 residues. The V and J ends lost 5 bases and 5 bases, in that order; junction bases with no gene match: 12. This chain's CDR3 is CASSPPRAGAHEQYF. As DNA, the CDR3 is TGTGCCAGCAGTCCCCCGAGGGCGGGAGCACACGAGCAGTACTTC.

As concerns this clone: One end of the junction is discordant with germline, which a read error may explain. This chain connects TRBV7-7 to TRBJ2-3; D is undetermined. Germline values: CDR1 SSHAT, CDR2 FNYEAQ (reference sequence). This CDR3 is 13 amino acids long. The CDR3 bases are TGTGCTAGCAGCCCCGCCCACACAGATACGCAGTATTTT. Its protein is CASSPAHTDTQYF.

The chain combines TRBV28 with TRBJ1-1; tentative D call: TRBD1 (5 bases). CDR1 MDHEN and CDR2 SYDVKM come from the germline V gene. The CDR3 loop spans 12 amino acids. Trimming removed 3 bases from V and 10 bases from J, with 12 bases in between. CDR3 DNA: TGTGCCAGCAGTTTGGGGGGTAGTGTAGCTTTCTTT. This translates into CASSLGGSVAFF.

The rearrangement joins TRBV5-4 to TRBJ1-6; D uncertain. The CDR3 sequence is 13 residues long. V was clipped by 4 bases and J by 5 bases, with 7 bases between them. Germline V gene sequence: CDR1 SGHNT, CDR2 YYREEE (reference sequence). In nucleotides, the CDR3 is TGTGCCAGCAGCATGGATCATAATTCACCCCTCCACTTT. This codes for CASSMDHNSPLHF.

The DNA for the CDR3 is TGTGCCTGGAGTGTAGCGCCTCAACTCCTTCAGTACTTC. The encoded protein is CAWSVAPQLLQYF. V usage is TRBV30 and J usage is TRBJ2-4; unclear D gene. V was pared by 0 bases and J by 11 bases, with 14 bases between. Germline V gene lookup returns CDR1 GTSNPN and CDR2 SVGIG (reference sequence). This CDR3 is 13 amino acids long.

This clone has ten or more counts. This chain joins TRBV19 and TRBJ2-6, with D possibly TRBD1 on 6 matching bases. This CDR3 is built from 19 residues. Trimming shortened V by 4 bases and J by 0 bases, and 19 bases separated the two germline ends. Germline-derived CDR1 and CDR2 are LNHDA and SQIVND (reference sequence). As DNA, the CDR3 is TGTGCCAGTAGTACTGAGGGACATTTCGGGTTCTCTGGGGCCAACGTCCTGACTTTC. As protein: CASSTEGHFGFSGANVLTF.

In its sample, this clone was seen a few times. The chain carries TRBV2 and TRBJ1-5; 7 nucleotides agree with TRBD1. V trimming: 5 bases; J trimming: 3 bases; junction bases outside the gene matches: 7. The CDR3 has 15 residues. In germline, CDR1 is SNHLY, CDR2 FYNNEI. The CDR3: CASSYRTGINQPQHF. Here the CDR3 DNA reads TGTGCCAGCAGTTATAGGACAGGAATCAATCAGCCCCAGCATTTT.

This chain connects TRBV6-5 to TRBJ2-7, with D perhaps TRBD2 (5 bases). Germline V gene lookup returns CDR1 MNHEY and CDR2 SVGAGI. This CDR3 region has 15 residues. V lost 2 bases and J 4 bases, leaving 15 bases between the germline ends. This CDR3 reads CASSYGQAGSYEQYF. CDR3 DNA: TGTGCCAGCAGTTACGGCCAGGCGGGCTCATACGAGCAGTACTTC.

This chain connects TRBV19 to TRBJ1-5; TRBD1 is a possible D gene (6 bases). Deletions cut 6 bases from V and 3 bases from J, with 21 bases between. CDR1 is LNHDA and CDR2 is SQIVND in the germline V gene (reference sequence). This CDR3 contains 17 residues. The CDR3 reads CASSTLGQGFVNQPQHF. For the CDR3, the DNA is TGTGCCAGTAGCACTTTGGGGCAGGGGTTTGTCAATCAGCCCCAGCATTTT.

The chain uses TRBV28 and TRBJ2-7; tentative D call: TRBD1 (5 bases). The CDR3 has 13 amino acids. Trimming pared 6 bases from V and 0 bases from J, leaving 9 bases between. From germline, CDR1 is MDHEN and CDR2 SYDVKM. This CDR3 is CASRVDSSYEQYF. The DNA of the CDR3 is TGTGCCAGCAGGGTAGACAGCTCCTACGAGCAGTACTTC.

This clone came up once. The chain joins TRBV11-2 to TRBJ2-7; D is unresolved. This CDR3 is 13 amino acids long. With 0 bases removed from V and 2 bases from J, the gap between germline ends came to 5 bases. Germline-derived CDR1 and CDR2 are SGHAT and FQNNGV. CDR3 in amino acids: CASSLELPYEQYF. In DNA form, the CDR3 reads TGTGCCAGCAGCTTAGAACTTCCCTACGAGCAGTACTTC.

In DNA form, the CDR3 reads TGTGCCAGCAGGCGGGGGGGCCTGGAGACCCAGTACTTC. Protein product: CASRRGGLETQYF. The genes are TRBV2 and TRBJ2-5, with 9 bases fitting TRBD2. The V segment lost 6 bases and the J segment 5 bases; nucleotides outside the gene matches: 4. The CDR3 covers 13 residues. Germline V gene sequence: CDR1 SNHLY, CDR2 FYNNEI.